The text below deals with one TCR beta chain. The data belong to a study of blood T cell repertoires in COVID-19. Study overall: Samples taken during acute and convalescent COVID-19 were collected in the United States, Italy and Spain. Sources were T cells, B-cell-depleted T cells, or PBMCs; the material itself was cDNA or gDNA.

Per germline, CDR1 SNHLY and CDR2 FYNNEI. CDR3 length: 15 amino acids. V was cut by 6 bases and J by 0 bases, with 12 bases left in between. In the study's own analysis: The authors estimated nucleated cell counts from reference gene primer amplification. The protocol was immunoSEQ multiplex PCR, while the TCRdb copy is restricted to in-frame clones and leaves out a portion. That table supplies the V and J calls and clone size; D and trimming were determined from the DNA. The profile covers some 31,000 clones, with more than 75% appearing a single time and roughly 7.3% taken by the ten largest. The sample was peripheral blood. The chain combines TRBV2 with TRBJ1-5, with D perhaps TRBD1 (5 bases). The origin of this receptor is a woman aged 55-70 years with acute or convalescent COVID-19. The CDR3 sequence: CASRPIDSSNQPQHF. The CDR3 DNA follows: TGTGCCAGCAGACCTATCGACAGTAGCAATCAGCCCCAGCATTTT.